The next 30 T cell receptor beta chains were all read from a single sample in a study of blood T cells in healthy people across ages. Through a sample-barcoded 5' primer and a J-beta primer mix, a second PCR was run for roughly 7 to 11 cycles. TCRdb analysed the 5' RACE reads with MiXCR anew, one entry per CDR3 protein. The sample yields over 1,200,000 distinct CDR3 sequences, 45% to 70% seen once. The sample consisted of blood. Source of these receptors: a man younger than 35 in good health.

This clonotype was detected once. The V and J genes are TRBV14 and TRBJ1-2; D perhaps matches TRBD1 (6 bases). V was clipped by 4 bases and J by 2 bases, with 17 bases between them. CDR3 length equals 16 residues. Germline CDR1 and CDR2: SGHDN and FVKESK. The CDR3 coding sequence is TGTGCCAGCAGCCCGACCCGGACAGTAATCAACTATGGCTACACCTTC. It encodes CASSPTRTVINYGYTF.

The chain is built from TRBV21-1 and TRBJ2-4; the table's TRBD1 call for D was not verified on the DNA. The DNA end is more similar to TRBJ2-7, so the J call may be wrong. TRBV21-1 is described as a pseudogene. The CDR3 contains 18 residues. The CDR3 DNA is TGTGCCAGCAGCAAAGGGCCGGGGGGCGCCTTCCGGCCCTACGAGCAGTACTTC. Encoded protein: CASSKGPGGAFRPYEQYF.

CDR3 sequence reads: CASSLEAYPKETQYF. The CDR3 DNA is TGCGCCAGCAGCCTGGAAGCGTACCCCAAAGAGACCCAGTACTTC. The chain employs TRBV4-1 and TRBJ2-5; D remains ambiguous. The CDR3 is 15 residues long. The V gene's germline CDR1 is MGHRA and CDR2 YSYEKL. Trimming left V 4 bases short and J 3 bases short, with 15 bases between.

V is TRBV13 and J is TRBJ1-1; D is uncertain. V lost 4 bases and J lost 0, with 18 bases in between. The CDR3 contains 17 residues. The germline V gene has CDR1 PRHDT and CDR2 FYEKMQ (reference sequence). CDR3 sequence (DNA): TGTGCCAGCAGCTCCTTCCATCGTAGCTTATTGAACACTGAAGCTTTCTTT. It encodes CASSSFHRSLLNTEAFF.

This sequence joins TRBV20-1 and TRBJ2-1; 10 bases map to TRBD2. V trimming: 4 bases; J trimming: 3 bases; junction bases outside the gene matches: 6. From germline, CDR1 is DFQATT and CDR2 SNEGSKA (reference sequence). CDR3 length equals 15 residues. The CDR3 spells CSAIALAGDYNEQFF. The DNA of the CDR3 is TGCAGTGCTATCGCTCTAGCGGGAGACTACAATGAGCAGTTCTTC.

This clonotype was picked up a small number of times. The genes are TRBV15 and TRBJ2-7; D remains unclear. The V gene lost 4 bases and the J gene lost 4 bases, with 23 bases spanning the gap. Germline V gives CDR1 LNHNV, CDR2 YYDKDF (reference sequence). The CDR3 loop spans 17 amino acids. The CDR3 nucleotides are TGTGCCACCAGCATTTCACTGGGGTTGAGCAGGACGTACGAGCAGTACTTC. It specifies CATSISLGLSRTYEQYF.

A note on this clonotype: The junction differs from germline at one of its ends, possibly a read error. The chain has TRBV15 and TRBJ1-6, with 7 bases that match TRBD1. CDR3 length: 16 residues. Germline V gene data show CDR1 as LNHNV and CDR2 as YYDKDF (reference sequence). The DNA for the CDR3 is TGTGCCACCAGTAGAGATCCTACAGGGGCTAATTCACCCCTCCACTTT. Encoded protein: CATSRDPTGANSPLHF.

Worth noting for this clonotype: One junction end disagrees with the germline gene, perhaps due to a read error. The V call is TRBV27, the J call TRBJ2-7; tentative D call: TRBD1 (5 bases). This CDR3 comprises 14 residues. Germline CDR1 and CDR2: MNHEY and SMNVEV (reference sequence). The CDR3 protein is CASSLGAMAYDQYF. The CDR3 DNA reads as TGTGCCAGCAGTTTAGGGGCTATGGCCTACGACCAGTACTTC.

In regard to this clonotype: One end of the junction is discordant with germline, which a read error may explain. The CDR3 DNA follows: TGCAGTGCTGGAGATTTTCGGAACTTGGACGCGGATACGCAGTATTTT. It codes for CSAGDFRNLDADTQYF. J is TRBJ2-3 and V is TRBV20-1; D call uncertain. Looked up from germline, CDR1 is DFQATT and CDR2 is SNEGSKA (reference sequence). CDR3 length: 16 residues.

This clonotype was seen a handful of times. This chain connects TRBV27 to TRBJ2-7; 7 nucleotides match TRBD1. The V gene's germline CDR1 is MNHEY and CDR2 SMNVEV (reference sequence). The CDR3 covers 13 residues. Losses at the gene ends were 6 bases for V and 6 bases for J; bases not matched to a gene: 8. The CDR3 bases are TGTGCCAGCAGCTGGGGACAGTCCCGCGAGCAGTACTTC. Its translation is CASSWGQSREQYF.

The chain is built from TRBV12-3 or TRBV12-4 and TRBJ1-1; the D gene is possibly TRBD1 (5 bases). With 3 bases removed from V and 4 bases from J, the gap between germline ends came to 18 bases. This CDR3 region has 16 residues. CDR3 sequence reads: CASSLSQGAILTEAFF. The CDR3 region has the DNA TGTGCCAGCAGTTTGTCGCAAGGGGCCATCCTCACTGAAGCTTTCTTT.

The chain recombines TRBV10-2 with TRBJ2-7; the D gene could be TRBD1 or TRBD2 (6 bases each). Germline assignment: CDR1 WSHSY and CDR2 SAAADI. The V and J ends lost 2 bases and 1 base respectively, with 12 bases between them. The CDR3 contains 15 residues. CDR3: CASSEVGGRSYEQYF. The CDR3 DNA reads as TGCGCCAGCAGTGAGGTGGGGGGCAGGTCCTACGAGCAGTACTTC.

This clonotype was found many times. The V call is TRBV7-9, the J call TRBJ2-7, with 15 nucleotides matching TRBD2. CDR1 SEHNR and CDR2 FQNEAQ come from the germline V gene (reference sequence). With V trimmed by 5 bases and J by 4 bases, 12 bases remained unmatched. This CDR3 spans 18 amino acids. The CDR3 region is CASSGRTSGGDLPYEQYF. The DNA of the CDR3 is TGTGCCAGCAGCGGACGGACTAGCGGGGGGGACCTCCCATACGAGCAGTACTTC.

The J gene is TRBJ2-4, the V gene TRBV15; 9 nucleotides align to TRBD1. The J segment lost 4 bases and the V segment lost 3 bases, leaving 10 bases of the junction unmatched. Per the germline V gene, CDR1 is LNHNV and CDR2 is YYDKDF (reference sequence). The CDR3 extends over 17 amino acids. Here the CDR3 reads CATSSNLPGQGKNIQYF. CDR3 bases: TGTGCCACCAGCAGCAACCTCCCGGGACAGGGAAAAAACATTCAGTACTTC.

In this sample, this clonotype turned up a few times. V and J are TRBV7-2 and TRBJ2-2; D gene unclear. V gave up 6 bases and J gave up 5 bases, with 4 bases separating them. Germline CDR1 is SGHTA and CDR2 is FQGNSA. This CDR3 spans 11 amino acids. DNA of the CDR3: TGTGCCAGCAGTACAACCGGGGAGCTGTTTTTT. As protein: CASSTTGELFF.

Comment on this clonotype: One junction end does not reproduce the germline sequence, and a read error may be involved. The V call is TRBV4-1, the J call TRBJ2-5; the match to TRBD2 covers 9 bases. The CDR3 loop spans 16 amino acids. Germline V gene data show CDR1 as MGHRA and CDR2 as YSYEKL. CDR3 amino acids: CASSQWVAGAGETRYF. CDR3 nucleotide sequence: TGCGCCAGCAGCCAATGGGTAGCGGGAGCTGGGGAGACCCGGTACTTC.

CDR3 protein: CASSLAQDALGEQYF. The CDR3 region has the DNA TGTGCCAGCAGCTTAGCGCAGGACGCGTTGGGGGAGCAGTACTTC. This chain uses TRBV7-6 with TRBJ2-7; no clear D gene. Trimming took 0 bases from V and 7 from J, leaving 16 bases between them. CDR1 SGHVS and CDR2 FNYEAQ come from the germline V gene. The CDR3 loop spans 15 amino acids.

The V and J genes are TRBV11-2 and TRBJ2-1; D is perhaps TRBD2 (7 bases). Germline V CDR1 and CDR2: SGHAT, FQNNGV. The CDR3 covers 18 residues. V dropped 4 bases and J dropped 2 bases, with 21 bases sitting between them. The chain's CDR3 is CASSYLEMRGGTYNEQFF. The CDR3 DNA sequence: TGTGCCAGCAGCTACCTCGAGATGAGGGGGGGTACCTACAATGAGCAGTTCTTC. The entire variable domain, with the rest obtained from reference TRBV11-2 and TRBJ2-1, is as follows: EAGVAQSPRYKIIEKRQSVAFWCNPISGHATLYWYQQILGQGPKLLIQFQNNGVVDDSQLPKDRFSAERLKGVDSTLKIQPAKLEDSAVYLCASSYLEMRGGTYNEQFFGPGTRLTVL.

The V gene is TRBV27, the J gene TRBJ2-4, with TRBD1 identical over 7 bases. The DNA end is more similar to TRBJ2-7, so the J call may be wrong. Germline V gene data show CDR1 as MNHEY and CDR2 as SMNVEV (reference sequence). The CDR3 loop spans 13 amino acids. The CDR3 DNA sequence: TGTGCCAGCAGTTTCCCCGGGACAGTCGAGCAGTACTTC. Amino acid sequence: CASSFPGTVEQYF.

The V call is TRBV29-1, the J call TRBJ2-5; perhaps D is TRBD1 or TRBD2 (8 bases each). The J call may be in error: the DNA end matches TRBJ2-7 better. CDR1 is SQVTM and CDR2 is ANQGSEA in the germline V gene. CDR3 length equals 14 residues. The CDR3 DNA reads TGCAGCGCGGGGGGGGACAGGATGGTTTCCGAGCAGTACTTC. Translation: CSAGGDRMVSEQYF.

This clonotype has just a few counts. The chain recombines TRBV4-3 with TRBJ2-7, with 10 positions matching TRBD2. Germline CDR1 LGHNA, CDR2 YSLEER. The length of the CDR3 is 15 residues. J was trimmed by 3 bases and V by 3 bases; bases with no gene match: 5. CDR3 sequence reads: CASSHLAGGNYEQYF. CDR3 nucleotide sequence: TGCGCCAGCAGCCATTTAGCGGGGGGTAACTACGAGCAGTACTTC.

This chain connects TRBV27 to TRBJ2-1; 12 bases map to TRBD2. There are 18 residues in the CDR3. Trimming cost V 5 bases and J 4 bases; bases outside gene matches: 12. The V gene's germline CDR1 is MNHEY and CDR2 SMNVEV (reference sequence). CDR3 sequence: CASSHPTSGRPPYNEQFF. The CDR3 DNA reads TGTGCCAGCAGTCACCCGACTAGCGGGAGACCTCCTTACAATGAGCAGTTCTTC.

This clonotype was counted only a few times. The chain uses TRBV6-1 and TRBJ1-6; D is possibly TRBD1 (5 bases). The CDR3 is 14 amino acids. Germline V gene lookup returns CDR1 MNHNS and CDR2 SASEGT. Trimming stripped 10 bases from V and 5 bases from J, with 15 bases between. CDR3 sequence: CATQPGQNNSPLHF. CDR3 sequence (DNA): TGTGCCACTCAACCGGGGCAGAATAATTCACCCCTCCACTTT.

This chain uses TRBV3-1 with TRBJ2-4; D not resolved. This CDR3 region has 16 residues. Germline V CDR1 and CDR2: LGHDT, YNNKEL (reference sequence). V gave up 3 bases and J gave up 4 bases, with 16 bases separating them. Written as DNA, the CDR3 is TGTGCCAGCAGCCAGAGTACTACCAACACGAAAAACATTCAGTACTTC. Amino acid sequence: CASSQSTTNTKNIQYF.

V usage is TRBV2 and J usage is TRBJ2-7; D tentatively reads TRBD1 or TRBD2 (5 bases each). CDR3 length: 17 residues. The V and J ends lost 8 bases and 0 bases respectively, with 23 bases between them. The germline V gene encodes CDR1 SNHLY and CDR2 FYNNEI. This CDR3 is CASGTPRDAVSSYEQYF. In nucleotides, the CDR3 is TGTGCCAGCGGCACCCCCCGGGACGCGGTGAGCTCCTACGAGCAGTACTTC.

The V gene is TRBV4-1, the J gene TRBJ2-3, with a tentative D call TRBD2 (6 bases). V lost 1 base and J 4 bases, leaving 15 bases between the germline ends. CDR1 is MGHRA and CDR2 is YSYEKL in the germline V gene. The CDR3 length is 16 residues. In DNA form, the CDR3 reads TGCGCCAGCAGCCAAGCCTTAGCGGAAGGGGCAGATACGCAGTATTTT. It yields the protein CASSQALAEGADTQYF.

The CDR3 region has the DNA TGTGCCAGCAGCTTCATGTTGCGGATCCAAGAGACCCAGTACTTC. This gives the protein CASSFMLRIQETQYF. V is TRBV5-4 and J is TRBJ2-5, with D unclear. V was shortened by 2 bases and J by 1 base, with 12 bases between the two germline ends. The CDR3 has 15 residues. Germline assignment: CDR1 SGHNT and CDR2 YYREEE (reference sequence). Using reference TRBV5-4 and TRBJ2-5 for the parts outside the CDR3, the full variable domain is ETGVTQSPTHLIKTRGQQVTLRCSSQSGHNTVSWYQQALGQGPQFIFQYYREEENGRGNFPPRFSGLQFPNYSSELNVNALELDDSALYLCASSFMLRIQETQYFGPGTRLLVL.

This clonotype showed up just a few times. The genes are TRBV9 and TRBJ2-5; 9 positions agree with TRBD1. The CDR3 has 17 amino acids. Trimming at V came to 2 bases and at J to 0 bases, leaving 8 bases not matched to a gene. Germline lookup yields CDR1 SGDLS and CDR2 YYNGEE. As DNA, the CDR3 is TGTGCCAGCAGCGTCGGACCGGACAGGGGAAACCAAGAGACCCAGTACTTC. It is translated as CASSVGPDRGNQETQYF.

The chain combines TRBV6-5 with TRBJ2-1, with a possible D match to TRBD2 (6 bases). Germline CDR1 and CDR2: MNHEY and SVGAGI. The CDR3 is made up of 13 amino acids. V lost 5 bases and J lost 6, with 11 bases in between. The CDR3 DNA is TGTGCCAGCAGTGACGCGGGACTCAATGAGCAGTTCTTC. Encoded protein: CASSDAGLNEQFF.

The chain is built from TRBV10-3 and TRBJ1-4, with no clear D. Germline-derived CDR1 and CDR2 are ENHRY and SYGVKD. This CDR3 spans 12 amino acids. Trimming shortened V by 6 bases and J by 8 bases, and 10 bases separated the two germline ends. The CDR3 region is CAISRAHEKLFF. The CDR3, as DNA: TGTGCCATCAGCAGAGCTCACGAAAAACTGTTTTTT.